Listed below are T cell receptor beta chains from one sample, sequenced in a study of glioma-infiltrating T cells. TCRdb reprocessed the multiplex PCR reads with MiXCR, giving one entry per CDR3 protein. Of roughly 100,000 distinct CDR3 sequences listed, under 30% are singletons. The sequencing sample was made of glioma tissue, nonneoplastic brain tissue, or PBMCs (not recorded which). Every receptor here comes from a human donor with low-grade glioma or glioblastoma, undergoing nonglioma brain surgery, or in good health (not recorded which). The CDR3 runs from the conserved cysteine through the conserved F or W. D genes are given only for firm matches. For some rows the clone size is stated as once, few or many, or as a class when expanded; others skip it.

cdr3_aa | cdr3_nt | d_call | v_call | clone_size | j_call
CASSLAPLAKNIQYF | TGTGCCAGCAGCTTAGCCCCGCTAGCCAAAAACATTCAGTACTTC | - | TRBV11-2 | - | TRBJ2-4
CASSPQGQGAYSNQPQHF | TGTGCCAGTAGTCCCCAGGGACAGGGGGCTTATAGCAATCAGCCCCAGCATTTT | TRBD1 | TRBV19 | - | TRBJ1-5
CASSEAGTGEKRAFF | TGTGCCAGCAGTGAAGCGGGGACAGGGGAGAAACGAGCTTTCTTT | TRBD1 | TRBV6-1 | many | TRBJ1-1
CASSHFAASRETQYF | TGTGCCAGCAGCCACTTTGCGGCGTCAAGAGAGACCCAGTACTTC | - | TRBV7-9 | - | TRBJ2-5
CASSLSGATEAFF | TGTGCCAGCAGCCTTTCGGGGGCAACTGAAGCTTTCTTT | - | TRBV7-3 | many | TRBJ1-1
CASSPGELDSPLHF | TGTGCCAGCAGCCCCGGGGAGTTAGATTCACCCCTCCACTTT | - | TRBV3-1 | many | TRBJ1-6
CASSFVRTDTEAFF | TGTGCCAGCAGTTTTGTCAGGACCGACACTGAAGCTTTCTTT | - | TRBV28 | many | TRBJ1-1
CASSLYEGLDTEAFF | TGTGCCAGCAGTTTATATGAAGGACTTGACACTGAAGCTTTCTTT | - | TRBV12-3/TRBV12-4 | - | TRBJ1-1
CASLRGADTQYF | TGTGCCTCTCTCAGGGGTGCAGATACGCAGTATTTT | - | TRBV18 | few | TRBJ2-3
CAVGLAGGTQTQYF | TGTGCCGTCGGACTAGCGGGGGGCACCCAGACCCAGTACTTC | TRBD2 | TRBV10-3 | few | TRBJ2-5
CASSSGTGVNIQYF | TGTGCCAGCAGCTCAGGGACAGGGGTAAACATTCAGTACTTC | TRBD1 | TRBV5-4 | - | TRBJ2-4
CASSLLRDYETQYF | TGTGCCAGCAGCCTCCTACGCGACTACGAGACCCAGTACTTC | - | TRBV3-1 | few | TRBJ2-5
CASERGSSYNEQFF | TGTGCCAGTGAGCGGGGGAGCTCCTACAATGAGCAGTTCTTC | TRBD2 | TRBV7-2 | many | TRBJ2-1
CSARPRDGTFYSGANVLTF | TGCAGTGCTAGACCCCGGGACGGGACCTTTTACTCTGGGGCCAACGTCCTGACTTTC | - | TRBV20-1 | - | TRBJ2-6
CSARGTTLNTQYF | TGCAGTGCTAGGGGGACAACTTTAAATACGCAGTATTTT | - | TRBV20-1 | many | TRBJ2-3
CASTDPASVYSYEQYF | TGTGCCAGCACCGACCCAGCGTCTGTCTACAGCTACGAGCAGTACTTC | - | TRBV28 | many | TRBJ2-7
CASSPPGSNGYTF | TGTGCCAGCAGCCCCCCGGGGAGTAATGGCTACACCTTC | - | TRBV7-2 | few | TRBJ1-2
CASSRGGGLGDIQYF | TGTGCCAGCAGCCGAGGGGGGGGCCTCGGAGACATTCAGTACTTC | - | TRBV7-6 | - | TRBJ2-4
CASSDLRTGARGYTF | TGTGCCAGCAGTGACCTCAGGACAGGGGCTCGTGGCTACACCTTC | TRBD1 | TRBV25-1 | many | TRBJ1-2
CSANRQLNTEAFF | TGCAGTGCTAATAGACAACTGAACACTGAAGCTTTCTTT | - | TRBV20-1 | many | TRBJ1-1
CASSLVRAHGYTF | TGTGCCAGCAGCTTAGTCCGTGCCCATGGCTACACCTTC | - | TRBV7-9 | - | TRBJ1-2
CSVRTGGYEQYF | TGCAGCGTGCGGACAGGGGGGTACGAGCAGTACTTC | TRBD1 | TRBV29-1 | - | TRBJ2-7
CASSQQAADSDTQYF | TGTGCCAGCAGCCAACAAGCGGCGGATTCAGATACGCAGTATTTT | - | TRBV4-2 | - | TRBJ2-3
CSVERRGGRNEQFF | TGCAGCGTTGAAAGGCGGGGGGGCCGCAATGAGCAGTTCTTC | TRBD2 | TRBV29-1 | few | TRBJ2-1
CSVERAGMSSEQFF | TGCAGCGTTGAGAGAGCGGGGATGAGCAGTGAGCAGTTCTTC | TRBD2 | TRBV29-1 | - | TRBJ2-1
CASSSRGREAFF | TGTGCCAGCAGTAGTAGAGGGAGGGAAGCTTTCTTT | - | TRBV27 | many | TRBJ1-1
CASSLPGGVYNEQFF | TGTGCCAGCAGTTTACCCGGGGGGGTGTACAATGAGCAGTTCTTC | TRBD2 | TRBV12-3/TRBV12-4 | many | TRBJ2-1
CASSRTDRTNYGYTF | TGTGCCAGCAGCCGAACGGACCGAACTAACTATGGCTACACCTTC | - | TRBV14 | - | TRBJ1-2
CATSDSSGDPEAFF | TGTGCCACCAGTGATTCCTCAGGGGACCCTGAAGCTTTCTTT | - | TRBV24-1 | many | TRBJ1-1
CASSPGGDPETQYF | TGTGCCAGCAGCCCAGGGGGCGACCCAGAGACCCAGTACTTC | TRBD1 | TRBV7-3 | - | TRBJ2-5
CASSLEGGQDTQYF | TGCGCCAGCAGCTTGGAGGGGGGGCAGGATACGCAGTATTTT | - | TRBV5-1 | many | TRBJ2-3
CASSHNRGAFF | TGTGCCAGTAGCCATAACCGGGGAGCTTTCTTT | - | TRBV19 | few | TRBJ1-1
CASSLVASGENTQYF | TGTGCCAGCAGCTTGGTGGCTAGCGGGGAGAATACGCAGTATTTT | TRBD2 | TRBV5-6 | - | TRBJ2-3
CSASRRVSTDTQYF | TGCAGTGCTTCCCGTCGGGTTAGCACAGATACGCAGTATTTT | - | TRBV20-1 | many | TRBJ2-3
CASRQDRVGGYTF | TGTGCCAGCAGACAGGACAGGGTCGGTGGCTACACCTTC | TRBD1 | TRBV14 | few | TRBJ1-2
CASTKETEGSSAFF | TGTGCCAGCACCAAAGAAACAGAGGGAAGTTCAGCTTTCTTT | - | TRBV3-1 | many | TRBJ1-1
CASLTGLYTEAFF | TGTGCCAGTTTGACAGGGTTATACACTGAAGCTTTCTTT | TRBD1 | TRBV6-1 | many | TRBJ1-1
CASSLSGVKETQYF | TGTGCCAGCAGCCTTAGCGGGGTTAAAGAGACCCAGTACTTC | TRBD2 | TRBV7-2 | - | TRBJ2-5
CASSSSGTVNYGYTF | TGTGCCAGCAGCTCGTCCGGGACAGTAAACTATGGCTACACCTTC | TRBD1 | TRBV7-2 | many | TRBJ1-2
CASSSGQPYQPQHF | TGCGCCAGCAGCTCCGGACAGCCATATCAGCCCCAGCATTTT | - | TRBV5-1 | few | TRBJ1-5
CASSFGLAGGNEQFF | TGTGCCAGCAGCTTCGGGCTAGCGGGGGGTAATGAGCAGTTCTTC | TRBD2 | TRBV11-2 | once | TRBJ2-1
CASSQGGAGNQPQHF | TGTGCCAGCAGCCAGGGTGGAGCAGGGAATCAGCCCCAGCATTTT | - | TRBV7-2 | many | TRBJ1-5
CASSPGAYEGYTF | TGTGCCAGCAGCCCTGGGGCGTATGAAGGCTACACCTTC | - | TRBV7-9 | - | TRBJ1-2